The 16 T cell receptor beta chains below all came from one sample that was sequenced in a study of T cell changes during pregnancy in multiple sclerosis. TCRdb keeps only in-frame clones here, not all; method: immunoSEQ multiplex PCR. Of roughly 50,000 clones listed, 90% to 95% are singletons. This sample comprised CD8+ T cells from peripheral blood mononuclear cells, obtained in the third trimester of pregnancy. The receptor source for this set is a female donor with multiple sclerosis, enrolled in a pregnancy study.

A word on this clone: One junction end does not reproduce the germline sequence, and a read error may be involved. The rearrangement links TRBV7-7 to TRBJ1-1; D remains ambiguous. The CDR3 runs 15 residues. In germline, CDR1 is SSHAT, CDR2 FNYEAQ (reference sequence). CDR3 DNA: TGTGCTAGCAGCGCCCCAATGGGCTTGAACACTGAAGCTTTCTTT. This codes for CASSAPMGLNTEAFF.

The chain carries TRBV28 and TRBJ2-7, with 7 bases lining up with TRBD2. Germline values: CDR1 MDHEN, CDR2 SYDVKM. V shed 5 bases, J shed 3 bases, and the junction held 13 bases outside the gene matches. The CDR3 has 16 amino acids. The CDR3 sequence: CASSLLLGREFYEQYF. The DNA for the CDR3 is TGTGCCAGCAGTCTCCTCTTAGGGAGGGAGTTCTACGAGCAGTACTTC.

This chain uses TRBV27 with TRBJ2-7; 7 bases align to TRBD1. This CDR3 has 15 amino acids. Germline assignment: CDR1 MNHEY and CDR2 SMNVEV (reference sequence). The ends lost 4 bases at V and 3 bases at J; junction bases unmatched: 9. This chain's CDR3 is CASSSRGSNHYEQYF. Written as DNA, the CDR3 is TGTGCCAGCAGTTCCAGGGGGTCCAACCACTACGAGCAGTACTTC.

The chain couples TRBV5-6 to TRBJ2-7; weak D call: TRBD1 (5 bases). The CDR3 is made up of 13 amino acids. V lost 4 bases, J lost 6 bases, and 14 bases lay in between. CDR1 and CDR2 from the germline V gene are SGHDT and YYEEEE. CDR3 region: CASSVGAPGEQYF. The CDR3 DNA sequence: TGTGCCAGCAGCGTTGGGGCCCCTGGCGAGCAGTACTTC.

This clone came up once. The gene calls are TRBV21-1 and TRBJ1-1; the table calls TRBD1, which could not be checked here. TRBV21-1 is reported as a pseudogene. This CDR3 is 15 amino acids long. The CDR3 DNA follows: TGTGCCAGCAGCGAAAACAGGGCCTGGAACACTGAAGCTTTCTTT. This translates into CASSENRAWNTEAFF.

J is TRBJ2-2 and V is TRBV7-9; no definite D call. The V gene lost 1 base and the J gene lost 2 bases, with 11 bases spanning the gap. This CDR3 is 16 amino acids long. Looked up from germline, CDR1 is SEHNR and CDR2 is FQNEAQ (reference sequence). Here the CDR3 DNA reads TGTGCCAGCAGCTTAGTTATGGGCTCAAACACCGGGGAGCTGTTTTTT. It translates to CASSLVMGSNTGELFF. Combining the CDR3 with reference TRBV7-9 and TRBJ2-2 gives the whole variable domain DTGVSQNPRHKITKRGQNVTFRCDPISEHNRLYWYRQTLGQGPEFLTYFQNEAQLEKSRLLSDRFSAERPKGSFSTLEIQRTEQGDSAMYLCASSLVMGSNTGELFFGEGSRLTVL.

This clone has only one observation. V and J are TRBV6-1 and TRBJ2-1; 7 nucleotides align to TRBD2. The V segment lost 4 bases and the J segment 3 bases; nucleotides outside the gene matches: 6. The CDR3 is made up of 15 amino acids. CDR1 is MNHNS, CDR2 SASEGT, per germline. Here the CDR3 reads CASSAEGGLYNEQFF. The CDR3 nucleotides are TGTGCCAGCAGTGCGGAGGGAGGGCTCTACAATGAGCAGTTCTTC.

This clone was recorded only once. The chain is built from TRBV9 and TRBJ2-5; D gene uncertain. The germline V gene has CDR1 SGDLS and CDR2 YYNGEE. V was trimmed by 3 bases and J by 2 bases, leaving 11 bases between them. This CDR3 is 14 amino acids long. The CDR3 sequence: CASSADAVQETQYF. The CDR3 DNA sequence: TGTGCCAGCAGCGCCGACGCGGTGCAAGAGACCCAGTACTTC.

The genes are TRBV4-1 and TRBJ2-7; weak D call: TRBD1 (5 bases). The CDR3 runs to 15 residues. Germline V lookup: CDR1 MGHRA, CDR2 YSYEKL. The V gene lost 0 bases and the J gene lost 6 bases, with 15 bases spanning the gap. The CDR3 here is CASSQDPGLDGEQYF. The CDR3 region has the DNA TGCGCCAGCAGCCAAGATCCAGGGTTAGACGGCGAGCAGTACTTC.

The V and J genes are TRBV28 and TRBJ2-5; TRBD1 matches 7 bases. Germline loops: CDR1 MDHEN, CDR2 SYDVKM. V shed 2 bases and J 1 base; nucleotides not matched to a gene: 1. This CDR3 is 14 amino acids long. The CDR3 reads CASSLGDSQETQYF. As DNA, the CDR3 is TGTGCCAGCAGTTTAGGGGACAGCCAAGAGACCCAGTACTTC.

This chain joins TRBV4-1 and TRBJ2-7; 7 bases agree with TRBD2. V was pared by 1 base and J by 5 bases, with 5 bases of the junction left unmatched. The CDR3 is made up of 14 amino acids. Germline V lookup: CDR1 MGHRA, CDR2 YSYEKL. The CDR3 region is CASSQVAGVDEQYF. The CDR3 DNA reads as TGCGCCAGCAGCCAAGTTGCGGGAGTTGACGAGCAGTACTTC.

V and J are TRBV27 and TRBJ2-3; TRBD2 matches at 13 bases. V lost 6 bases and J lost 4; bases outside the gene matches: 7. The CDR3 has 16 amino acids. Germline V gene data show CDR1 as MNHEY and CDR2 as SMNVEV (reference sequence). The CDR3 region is CASSTLLAGGPDTQYF. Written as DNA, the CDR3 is TGTGCCAGCAGCACTCTACTAGCGGGAGGGCCAGATACGCAGTATTTT.

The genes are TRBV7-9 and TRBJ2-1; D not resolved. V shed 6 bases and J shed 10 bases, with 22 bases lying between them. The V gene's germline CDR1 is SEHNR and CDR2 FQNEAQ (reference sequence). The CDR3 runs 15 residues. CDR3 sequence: CASSLGTGGMKEQFF. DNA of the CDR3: TGTGCCAGCAGTCTAGGTACTGGCGGCATGAAGGAGCAGTTCTTC.

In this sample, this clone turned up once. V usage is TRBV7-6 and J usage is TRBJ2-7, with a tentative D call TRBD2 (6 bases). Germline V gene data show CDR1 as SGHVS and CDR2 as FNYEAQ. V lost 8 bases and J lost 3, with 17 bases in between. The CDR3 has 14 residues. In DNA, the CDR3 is TGTGCCAGCGGACTACTAGCCGTTAGCTACGAGCAGTACTTC. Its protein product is CASGLLAVSYEQYF.

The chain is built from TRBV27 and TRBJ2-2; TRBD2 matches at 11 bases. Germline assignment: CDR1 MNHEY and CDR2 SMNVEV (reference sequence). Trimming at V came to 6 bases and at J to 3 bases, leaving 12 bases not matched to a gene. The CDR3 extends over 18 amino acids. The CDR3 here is CASRNNIGLAGHTGELFF. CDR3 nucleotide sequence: TGTGCCAGCAGAAACAACATCGGACTAGCGGGTCACACCGGGGAGCTGTTTTTT.

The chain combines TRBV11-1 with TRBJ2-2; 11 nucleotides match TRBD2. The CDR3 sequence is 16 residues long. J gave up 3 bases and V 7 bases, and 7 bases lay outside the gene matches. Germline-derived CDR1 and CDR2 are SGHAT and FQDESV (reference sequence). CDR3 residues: CASTLSGREYTGELFF. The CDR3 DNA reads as TGTGCCAGCACCCTTAGCGGGAGGGAGTACACCGGGGAGCTGTTTTTT.